The clone carrying this T cell receptor beta chain was seen more than once but under ten times. Antigen specificity is unknown. The sample originates from a study of T cells after yellow fever vaccination. In the study overall: SMART-Seq v4 Ultra Low Input prepared the low-cell-number fractions.

Whole-study results and caveats: The booster response re-showed most primary clones: approximately 95% CD4, more than 70% CD8.

V gave up 6 bases and J gave up 0 bases, with 15 bases separating them. The CDR3 sequence is 14 residues long. Germline V gene data show CDR1 as DFQATT and CDR2 as SNEGSKA (reference sequence). Generation of TCR cDNA used 5'RACE template switching (which added a universal primer site and UMIs). TCRdb used MiXCR to reprocess the 5' RACE reads, holding one entry per CDR3 protein. The sample gives 300,000 to 400,000 distinct CDR3 sequences, around 6.5% of which show up once; 15% is in the top ten. Sequenced material: PBMCs, taken 5 days after the yellow fever booster vaccination. The chain carries TRBV20-1 and TRBJ2-7; tentative D call: TRBD2 (6 bases). The sequence derives from a man aged 30-40 years who received the YFV17D yellow fever vaccine. DNA of the CDR3: TGCAGTGCCAGTAGCGGATCGAGCTCCTACGAGCAGTACTTC. Protein product: CSASSGSSSYEQYF.